This T cell receptor (beta chain) was obtained from a study of blood T cell repertoires in COVID-19. Study context: The samples span acute and convalescent COVID-19 from the United States, Italy and Spain.

Germline CDR1 MNHEY, CDR2 SMNVEV (reference sequence). This CDR3 has 15 residues. With V trimmed by 6 bases and J by 0 bases, 5 bases remained unmatched. During active infection, Seattle patients enrolled and were then monitored through disease. Assay used: immunoSEQ multiplex PCR; TCRdb lists only in-frame clones, some missing. The sample shows some 450,000 clones, about nine tenths of them seen only once. The receptor was derived from a woman aged 50 to 65 with COVID-19, enrolled during active disease. This sequence joins TRBV27 and TRBJ2-1; 7 positions match TRBD1. The sequenced sample was peripheral blood. The CDR3 here is CASSSTGLSYNEQFF. The CDR3 DNA follows: TGTGCCAGCAGCTCGACAGGGCTCTCCTACAATGAGCAGTTCTTC.